This T cell receptor (beta chain) derives from a study of cytomegalovirus exposure and HLA in healthy donors. The PCR ran on 60 Vbeta and 13 Jbeta primers. Data came from immunoSEQ multiplex PCR; TCRdb stores just in-frame clones and leaves some out. The sample lists around 120,000 clones; about 16% were seen once. Study observations and caveats: Across all donors, roughly uniform sequencing depth was an assumption of the presence/absence analyses. An analysis that came later showed most CMV-associated TCR beta chains appearing HLA-restricted.

The CDR3 is made up of 14 amino acids. The V and J ends lost 1 base and 12 bases, in that order; junction bases with no gene match: 4. Germline loops: CDR1 SGHVS, CDR2 FNYEAQ. Remarks on this clone: Its specificity is not known.

The chain is built from TRBV7-6 and TRBJ1-4; 11 positions agree with TRBD1. Specimen: PBMCs. This receptor was taken from a woman aged 18-35 years in good health and CMV-seronegative. The CDR3 DNA reads as TGTGCCAGCAGCTTAGGGACAGGGGGCGGAGAACTGTTTTTT. Translating it yields CASSLGTGGGELFF. The variable domain in full, with the rest retrieved from reference TRBV7-6 and TRBJ1-4, is GAGVSQSPRYKVTKRGQDVALRCDPISGHVSLYWYRQALGQGPEFLTYFNYEAQQDKSGLPNDRFSAERPEGSISTLTIQRTEQRDSAMYRCASSLGTGGGELFFGSGTQLSVL.